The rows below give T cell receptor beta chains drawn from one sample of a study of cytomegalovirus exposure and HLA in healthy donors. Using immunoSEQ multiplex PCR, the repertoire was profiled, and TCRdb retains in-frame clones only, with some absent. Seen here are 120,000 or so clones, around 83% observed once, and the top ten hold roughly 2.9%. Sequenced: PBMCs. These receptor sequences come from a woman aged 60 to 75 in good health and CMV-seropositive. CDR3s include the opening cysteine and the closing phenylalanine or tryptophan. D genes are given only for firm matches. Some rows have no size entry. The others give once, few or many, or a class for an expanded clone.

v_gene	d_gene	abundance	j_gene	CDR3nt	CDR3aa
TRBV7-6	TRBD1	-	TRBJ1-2	TGTGCCAGCAGCAAAGCCTCGACAGGGTTTGGCTACACCTTC	CASSKASTGFGYTF
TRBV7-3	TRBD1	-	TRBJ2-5	TGTGCCAGCAGCCTGGACAGGCAAGAGACCCAGTACTTC	CASSLDRQETQYF
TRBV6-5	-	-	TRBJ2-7	TGTGCCAGCAACACGATAGGGGGAGTGGTCGAGCAGTACTTC	CASNTIGGVVEQYF
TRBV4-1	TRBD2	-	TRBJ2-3	TGCGCCAGCAGCCTGAATGGACTAGCGGGAATCTCAGATACGCAGTATTTT	CASSLNGLAGISDTQYF
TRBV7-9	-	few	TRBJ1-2	TGTTCCACCCCCCCCGAACAGGCGTATCTTGGCTACACCTTC	CSTPPEQAYLGYTF
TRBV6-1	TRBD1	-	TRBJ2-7	TGTGCCAGCAGTGAATCTCGGGGTGGGACAGGGAACTACGAGCAGTACTTC	CASSESRGGTGNYEQYF
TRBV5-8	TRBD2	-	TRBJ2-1	TGTGCCAGCAGACTAGCGGGAGGACTGTACAATGAGCAGTTCTTC	CASRLAGGLYNEQFF
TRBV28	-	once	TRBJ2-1	TGTGCCAGCAGTTCTACAGGGGAGGACAATGAGCAGTTCTTC	CASSSTGEDNEQFF
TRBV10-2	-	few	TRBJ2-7	TGCGCCAGCAGGTTAGCGGTTAGCTCCTACGAGCAGTACTTC	CASRLAVSSYEQYF
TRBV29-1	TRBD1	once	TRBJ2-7	TGCAGCGTAAGGACAGGGGCAAAGTACGAGCAGTACTTC	CSVRTGAKYEQYF
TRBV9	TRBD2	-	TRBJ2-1	TGTGCCAGCTCTCCCGGGACTAGCTACTACAATGAGCAGTTCTTC	CASSPGTSYYNEQFF
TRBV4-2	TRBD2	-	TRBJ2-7	TGTGCCAGCAGCCCTTCCGGGACTAGCGGGAGCTACGAGCAGTACTTC	CASSPSGTSGSYEQYF
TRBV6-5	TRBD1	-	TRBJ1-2	TGTGCCAGCAGTTACCTGACAGGGTTAGGCTACACCTTC	CASSYLTGLGYTF
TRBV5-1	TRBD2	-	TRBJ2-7	TGCGCCAGCAGCTTGGATGGGACTAGCGCCTACGAGCAGTACTTC	CASSLDGTSAYEQYF
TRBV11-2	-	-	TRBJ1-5	TGTGCCAGCAGCCCAGACAGGCAGCAGCCCCAGCATTTT	CASSPDRQQPQHF
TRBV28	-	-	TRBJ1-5	TGTGCCAGCAGCCCGGTGTGGGCGGGGAGTGTATGGGGAGAACATAGCAATCAGCCCCAGCATTTT	CASSPVWAGSVWGEHSNQPQHF
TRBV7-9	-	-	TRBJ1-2	TGTGCCAGCAGCCGCGGGTACTCTATAGGCTACACCTTC	CASSRGYSIGYTF
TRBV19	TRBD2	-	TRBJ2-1	TGTGCCAGTAACCCTAGCGGGAATTCCTACAATGAGCAGTTCTTC	CASNPSGNSYNEQFF
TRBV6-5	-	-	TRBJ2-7	TGTGCCAGCATCAATTCCTACGAGCAGTACTTC	CASINSYEQYF
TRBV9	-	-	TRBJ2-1	TGTGCCAGCAGCGAGTTTCACAGCTCAACAAATGAGCAGTTCTTC	CASSEFHSSTNEQFF
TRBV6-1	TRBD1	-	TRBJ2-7	TGTGCCAGCAGCGTTCGGACAGGGTTAGACGAGCAGTACTTC	CASSVRTGLDEQYF
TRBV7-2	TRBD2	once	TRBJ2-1	TGTGCCAGCAGCTTGGGACTAGCGGATTGGTTCTTC	CASSLGLADWFF
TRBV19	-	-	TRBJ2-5	TGTGCCAGTAGTAAAGTCCGGCAAGAGACCCAGTACTTC	CASSKVRQETQYF
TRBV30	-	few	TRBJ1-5	TGTGCCTGGAGTGGCGGGACCAGTAGGCAGCCCCAGCATTTT	CAWSGGTSRQPQHF
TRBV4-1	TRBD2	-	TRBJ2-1	TGCGCCAGCAGCCAATCTCTTGAGATCTGGACTAGCGGGAGATATGAGCAGTTCTTC	CASSQSLEIWTSGRYEQFF
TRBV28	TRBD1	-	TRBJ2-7	TGTGCCAGCAAAGCCGGGACAGGCTCCTACGAGCAGTACTTC	CASKAGTGSYEQYF
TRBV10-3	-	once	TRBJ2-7	TGTGCCATCAGTGCGGATAAGGACATGGGGAACTACGAGCAGTACTTC	CAISADKDMGNYEQYF
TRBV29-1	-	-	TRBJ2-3	TGCAGCGTTTTAACAGATACGCAGTATTTT	CSVLTDTQYF
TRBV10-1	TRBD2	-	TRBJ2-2	TGCGCCAGCAGTGATCCCCTAGCGGGCACCGGGGAGCTGTTTTTT	CASSDPLAGTGELFF
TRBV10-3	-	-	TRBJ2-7	TGTGCCATCCGTCCTGATGGAGGGGAGCAGTACTTC	CAIRPDGGEQYF
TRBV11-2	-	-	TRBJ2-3	TGTGCCAGCAGCCCCACTAGCCCTAGCACAGATACGCAGTATTTT	CASSPTSPSTDTQYF
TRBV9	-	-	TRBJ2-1	TGTGCCAGCAGCGTAGTCGGACAGACGAACTACAATGAGCAGTTCTTC	CASSVVGQTNYNEQFF
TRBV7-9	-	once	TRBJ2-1	TGTTCCAGCGTCGGTCAGGGTTTCAATGAGCAGTTCTTC	CSSVGQGFNEQFF
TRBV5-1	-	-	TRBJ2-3	TGCGCCAGCAGCACCTCGGGGGATGGGGGGGATACGCAGTATTTT	CASSTSGDGGDTQYF
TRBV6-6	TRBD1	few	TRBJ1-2	TGTGCCAGCAGTTACTCGGGACAGGAGGATGGCTACACCTTC	CASSYSGQEDGYTF
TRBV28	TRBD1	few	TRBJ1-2	TGTGCCAGCAGCTTGGGACAGACCTATGGCTACACCTTC	CASSLGQTYGYTF
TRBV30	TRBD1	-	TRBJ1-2	TGTGCCTGGAGAGAGCGGCGCTCACTTGGACAGGTTCATGGCTACACCTTC	CAWRERRSLGQVHGYTF
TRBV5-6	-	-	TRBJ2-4	TGTGCCAGCAGCTTGGGACCCGGGATAGCCAAAAACATTCAGTACTTC	CASSLGPGIAKNIQYF
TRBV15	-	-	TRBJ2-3	TGTGCCACCAGCGAGCCGAAGTTGGATACGCAGTATTTT	CATSEPKLDTQYF
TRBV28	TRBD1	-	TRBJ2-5	TGTGCCAGCAGGACGGGACAGGTCCCAGAGACCCAGTACTTC	CASRTGQVPETQYF
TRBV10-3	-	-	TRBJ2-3	TGTGCCATCATGCCTCACCAGCAGGACAGCCGGACCACAGATACGCAGTATTTT	CAIMPHQQDSRTTDTQYF
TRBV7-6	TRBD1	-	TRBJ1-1	TGTGCCAGCAGCACGGGACAGCAAAACACTGAAGCTTTCTTT	CASSTGQQNTEAFF
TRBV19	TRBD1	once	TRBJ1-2	TGTGCCAGTAGTACATTAACGACAGGGGGCTATGGCTACACCTTC	CASSTLTTGGYGYTF
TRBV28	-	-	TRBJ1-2	TGTGCCAGCAGTTTATACGGGGGGGCTTTTAATGGCTACACCTTC	CASSLYGGAFNGYTF
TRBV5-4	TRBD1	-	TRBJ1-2	TGTGCCAGCAGCTTGGCGGCGGGGACAGGGGACGACTATGGCTACACCTTC	CASSLAAGTGDDYGYTF
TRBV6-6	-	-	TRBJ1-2	TGTGCCAGCAGTTACTCTGGGACAAAGTATAACTATGGCTACACCTTC	CASSYSGTKYNYGYTF
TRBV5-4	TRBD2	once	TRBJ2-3	TGTGCCAGCAGCTTAGAAGCGGGAGGGCCCAAAGATACGCAGTATTTT	CASSLEAGGPKDTQYF
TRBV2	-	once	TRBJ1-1	TGTGCCAGCAGTGTTGGGGGGTGGGAGACTGAAGCTTTCTTT	CASSVGGWETEAFF
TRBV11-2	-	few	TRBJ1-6	TGTGCCAGCAGCTTAGGGTCGGGTGGTGGATCACCCCTCCACTTT	CASSLGSGGGSPLHF
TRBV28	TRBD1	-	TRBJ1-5	TGTGCCAGCAGTTTTGAGGGACAGAATCAGCCCCAGCATTTT	CASSFEGQNQPQHF
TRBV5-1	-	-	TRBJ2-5	TGCGCCAGCAGCTTGGGACAAAACACGAACCAGGAGACCCAGTACTTC	CASSLGQNTNQETQYF
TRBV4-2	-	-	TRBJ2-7	TGTGCCAGCAGCCAAGGGAACCTAGACCCCTACGAGCAGTACTTC	CASSQGNLDPYEQYF